The sequence of this TCR beta chain was determined in a study of glioma-infiltrating T cells after dendritic cell vaccination. Whole-study context: Samples are from glioblastoma patients in Phase I and II dendritic cell vaccine trials.

The V gene end was trimmed by 5 bases and the J gene end by 3 bases; junction bases not matched to a gene: 10. The CDR3 is 16 residues long. Looked up from germline, CDR1 is SGHTA and CDR2 is FQGNSA. Documented time point: after dendritic cell vaccination, including at tumor progression/relapse. Patients had residual fresh-frozen tumor tissue and more than two years of survival data. This clone showed up just once. The primer mix had 60 V beta and 13 J beta primers. Clones were read by immunoSEQ multiplex PCR, and TCRdb kept only the in-frame ones, dropping some. The sample carries tens of thousands of clones, 86% recorded once.

The clonotype originates from a human donor with glioblastoma. Sequences were derived from blood, sampled after dendritic cell vaccination. The chain recombines TRBV7-2 with TRBJ1-5, with TRBD1 identical over 7 bases. The CDR3 nucleotides are TGTGCCAGCAGCCTCGGGACAGCAATAGTCAATCAGCCCCAGCATTTT. It yields the protein CASSLGTAIVNQPQHF.